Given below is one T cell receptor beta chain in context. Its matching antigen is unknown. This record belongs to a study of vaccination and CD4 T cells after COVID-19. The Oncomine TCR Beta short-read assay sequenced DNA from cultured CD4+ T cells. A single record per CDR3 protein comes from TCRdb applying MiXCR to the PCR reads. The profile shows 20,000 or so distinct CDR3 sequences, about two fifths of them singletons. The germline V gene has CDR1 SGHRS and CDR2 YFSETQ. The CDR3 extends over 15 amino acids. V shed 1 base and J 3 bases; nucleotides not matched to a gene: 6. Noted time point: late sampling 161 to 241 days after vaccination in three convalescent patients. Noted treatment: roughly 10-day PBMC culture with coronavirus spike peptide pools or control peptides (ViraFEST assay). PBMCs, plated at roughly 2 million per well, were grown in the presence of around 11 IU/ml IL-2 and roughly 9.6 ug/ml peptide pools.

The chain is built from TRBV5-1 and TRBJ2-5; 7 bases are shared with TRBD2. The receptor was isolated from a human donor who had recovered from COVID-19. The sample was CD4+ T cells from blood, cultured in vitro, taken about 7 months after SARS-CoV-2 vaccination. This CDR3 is CASSLLGGREETQYF. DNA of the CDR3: TGCGCCAGCAGCTTGCTTGGGGGGAGGGAAGAGACCCAGTACTTC.